A single sample is the source of the 6 T cell receptor beta chains below, sequenced in a study of blood T cell repertoires in COVID-19. Repertoires were generated with immunoSEQ multiplex PCR, while TCRdb's copy carries only in-frame clones and drops some. Of about 70,000 clones in the sample, approximately 75% were seen once. Sequencing was carried out using peripheral blood. Receptors originate from an older woman with acute or convalescent COVID-19.

J is TRBJ2-2 and V is TRBV19, with 10 bases fitting TRBD1. The CDR3 covers 15 residues. The V and J ends lost 5 bases and 6 bases, in that order; junction bases with no gene match: 6. CDR1 and CDR2 from the germline V gene are LNHDA and SQIVND (reference sequence). The CDR3 coding sequence is TGTGCCAGTAGTGTACGACAGGGGGCGGCCGGGGAGCTGTTTTTT. It is translated as CASSVRQGAAGELFF. The full variable domain, in which reference TRBV19 and TRBJ2-2 provide the parts outside the CDR3, is DGGITQSPKYLFRKEGQNVTLSCEQNLNHDAMYWYRQDPGQGLRLIYYSQIVNDFQKGDIAEGYSVSREKKESFPLTVTSAQKNPTAFYLCASSVRQGAAGELFFGEGSRLTVL.

The chain carries TRBV3-1 (or the pseudogene TRBV3-2) and TRBJ1-2; no clear D. Deletions cut 0 bases from V and 3 bases from J, with 8 bases between. This CDR3 region has 14 residues. Germline CDR1 and CDR2: LGHDT and YNNKEL (reference sequence). CDR3 nucleotide sequence: TGTGCCAGCAGCCAAGACTACAGCTACTATGGCTACACCTTC. Translating gives CASSQDYSYYGYTF.

The gene calls are TRBV9 and TRBJ1-3; weak D call: TRBD1 (6 bases). From germline, CDR1 is SGDLS and CDR2 YYNGEE. Trimming cost V 3 bases and J 4 bases, with 11 bases left between them. CDR3 length: 14 amino acids. The DNA of the CDR3 is TGTGCCAGCAGCGCACAGGGAGTGGGAAACACCATATATTTT. This translates into CASSAQGVGNTIYF. The variable domain in full, with the rest retrieved from reference TRBV9 and TRBJ1-3, is DSGVTQTPKHLITATGQRVTLRCSPRSGDLSVYWYQQSLDQGLQFLIQYYNGEERAKGNILERFSAQQFPDLHSELNLSSLELGDSALYFCASSAQGVGNTIYFGEGSWLTVV.

This clone has only a few counts. The CDR3 is CASKFGDQPQHF. CDR3 bases: TGTGCCAGTAAATTCGGGGATCAGCCCCAGCATTTT. V usage is TRBV19 and J usage is TRBJ1-5; D is undetermined. The CDR3 is 12 amino acids. CDR1 and CDR2 (germline): LNHDA, SQIVND (reference sequence). Trimming took off 7 bases at V and 5 bases at J, with 9 bases between the two ends. The full variable domain, with the rest looked up from reference TRBV19 and TRBJ1-5, is DGGITQSPKYLFRKEGQNVTLSCEQNLNHDAMYWYRQDPGQGLRLIYYSQIVNDFQKGDIAEGYSVSREKKESFPLTVTSAQKNPTAFYLCASKFGDQPQHFGDGTRLSIL.

The V call is TRBV13, the J call TRBJ2-4; D may be TRBD2 (7 bases). Between the trimmed V and J ends, which lost 4 bases and 1 base, there was a span of 14 bases. Germline V gene sequence: CDR1 PRHDT, CDR2 FYEKMQ (reference sequence). The CDR3 consists of 16 residues. CDR3 sequence: CASSSPGGAAKNIQYF. The CDR3 region has the DNA TGTGCCAGCAGCTCACCTGGGGGGGCGGCCAAAAACATTCAGTACTTC.

The chain couples TRBV5-1 to TRBJ1-3; D possibly corresponds to TRBD1 (5 bases). Germline CDR1 reads SGHRS; CDR2 reads YFSETQ. CDR3 size: 15 residues. V was shortened by 2 bases and J by 1 base, with 10 bases between the two germline ends. The CDR3 nucleotides are TGCGCCAGCAGCTTAACAGGAACATCTGGAAACACCATATATTTT. This sequence encodes CASSLTGTSGNTIYF.